This T cell receptor beta chain appears in the sequencing data of a study of control samples from healthy donors and cancer patients. Produced via immunoSEQ multiplex PCR; TCRdb's table is partial and in-frame only. The data show 200,000 to 250,000 clones, 85% to 95% seen once. This CDR3 is 16 amino acids long. V lost 4 bases, J lost 1 base, and 8 bases stayed unmatched. Germline CDR1 is MNHNS and CDR2 is SASEGT. This TCR came from a man aged 50 to 60 in good health. Sequencing was done on a sample of blood. The rearrangement links TRBV6-1 to TRBJ1-1; TRBD1 matches 8 bases. The CDR3, as DNA: TGTGCCAGCAGTGCCCCGGGACAGGTTGGGAACACTGAAGCTTTCTTT. Translation gives CASSAPGQVGNTEAFF.